The 26 T cell receptor beta chains below come from one sample, sequenced in a study of cytomegalovirus exposure and HLA in healthy donors (dated by TCRdb to 2016 to 2017). Library construction relied on the immunoSEQ multiplex PCR assay. For the multiplex PCR, a mixture combining 60 forward primers for TCR Vbeta segments and 13 reverse primers for TCR Jbeta segments was used. TCRdb provides this immuneACCESS table in a form limited to in-frame rearrangements. Some clones are lacking; in checked studies, under half of them reflect an unresolved V gene, and why the rest are absent is not known. The sample table records about 190,000 clones; about 80% of these occur just once. 9.5% to 13% of the sample rests with the top ten. Material for sequencing was PBMCs. The source is a woman aged 45 to 65 in good health and CMV-seropositive.

There are a few counts of this clone. This rearrangement joins TRBV6-6 to TRBJ1-5, with 8 bases identical to TRBD1. The CDR3 runs 15 residues. The J segment lost 2 bases and the V segment lost 4 bases, leaving 4 bases of the junction unmatched. CDR1 MNHNY and CDR2 SVGAGI come from the germline V gene (reference sequence). The CDR3, as DNA: TGTGCCAGCAGTTGGACAGGGTGGGGCAATCAGCCCCAGCATTTT. Translating gives CASSWTGWGNQPQHF.

This chain connects TRBV27 to TRBJ1-5, with 7 bases aligning to TRBD1. The length of the CDR3 is 18 residues. V lost 6 bases to trimming and J lost 0 bases; unmatched junction nucleotides: 14. Germline V lookup: CDR1 MNHEY, CDR2 SMNVEV (reference sequence). The DNA of the CDR3 is TGTGCCAGCAGCGCAGCATCCTACAGGGGCGGTAGCAATCAGCCCCAGCATTTT. Its protein is CASSAASYRGGSNQPQHF.

This chain links TRBV5-1 with TRBJ1-1; TRBD1 agrees at 7 bases. The CDR3 covers 14 residues. V dropped 4 bases and J dropped 5; count of bases not matched to a gene: 8. The V gene's germline CDR1 is SGHRS and CDR2 YFSETQ. The CDR3 bases are TGCGCCAGCAGCCTGCAGGGGGTAGGGACTGAAGCTTTCTTT. Translated, it gives CASSLQGVGTEAFF.

The chain is built from TRBV7-3 and TRBJ2-6, with TRBD1 matching over 9 bases. The CDR3 length is 18 residues. CDR1 is SGHTA, CDR2 FQGTGA, per germline. The J segment lost 0 bases and the V segment lost 5 bases, leaving 8 bases of the junction unmatched. The CDR3 nucleotides read TGTGCCAGCAGCAAACCGGGACAGGGTCGCTCTGGGGCCAACGTCCTGACTTTC. This gives the protein CASSKPGQGRSGANVLTF.

This clone is a singleton in its sample. This chain links TRBV5-1 with TRBJ2-7; D might be TRBD1 (5 bases). Germline CDR1 SGHRS, CDR2 YFSETQ. The CDR3 spans 14 residues. Trimming shortened V by 5 bases and J by 1 base, and 13 bases separated the two germline ends. CDR3 sequence: CASRTGRESYEQYF. The CDR3 coding sequence is TGCGCCAGCAGAACGGGCAGGGAATCCTACGAGCAGTACTTC. The whole variable domain, filled in from reference TRBV5-1 and TRBJ2-7, reads KAGVTQTPRYLIKTRGQQVTLSCSPISGHRSVSWYQQTPGQGLQFLFEYFSETQRNKGNFPGRFSGRQFSNSRSEMNVSTLELGDSALYLCASRTGRESYEQYFGPGTRLTVT.

The chain uses TRBV5-4 and TRBJ2-3; 11 bases match TRBD2. This CDR3 is built from 16 residues. Germline values: CDR1 SGHNT, CDR2 YYREEE (reference sequence). The J segment lost 2 bases and the V segment lost 4 bases, leaving 6 bases of the junction unmatched. The CDR3 DNA is TGTGCCAGCAGCCAGACTAGCGGGGTCCTCACAGATACGCAGTATTTT. Residues: CASSQTSGVLTDTQYF.

V usage is TRBV21-1 and J usage is TRBJ1-6. TRBV21-1 is assigned pseudogene status. This CDR3 has 16 residues. CDR3 nucleotide sequence: TGTGCCAGCAGCAAACTGTTAGGGACTGACAATTCACCCCTCCACTTT. Encoded protein: CASSKLLGTDNSPLHF.

V usage is TRBV5-1 and J usage is TRBJ2-7; D is perhaps TRBD1 (6 bases). Germline values: CDR1 SGHRS, CDR2 YFSETQ. The CDR3 has 16 residues. The ends were cut back, 0 bases at V and 6 bases at J, with 19 bases in the middle. CDR3 sequence (DNA): TGCGCCAGCAGCTTGGGACCGACAGGACAGCTAGCCGAGCAGTACTTC. It yields the protein CASSLGPTGQLAEQYF.

The chain is built from TRBV28 and TRBJ1-6; 8 bases line up with TRBD1. The CDR3 has 14 residues. Trimming cost V 6 bases and J 9 bases; bases outside gene matches: 7. Germline CDR1 is MDHEN and CDR2 is SYDVKM. This CDR3 is CASRPGGEPSPLHF. The CDR3, as DNA: TGTGCCAGCAGACCAGGGGGCGAGCCTTCACCCCTCCACTTT.

The chain uses TRBV5-5 and TRBJ1-1; D gene unclear. With 0 bases removed from V and 0 bases from J, the gap between germline ends came to 3 bases. This CDR3 spans 13 amino acids. Germline CDR1 and CDR2: SGHKS and YYEKEE (reference sequence). CDR3 bases: TGTGCCAGCAGCTTGGGCGTGAACACTGAAGCTTTCTTT. Translation gives CASSLGVNTEAFF.

In nucleotides, the CDR3 is TGTGCCAGCAACCCTACCGGGACAGGGTTTTACGAGCAGTACTTC. Translating gives CASNPTGTGFYEQYF. The rearrangement links TRBV2 to TRBJ2-7; 9 positions match TRBD1. The V gene's germline CDR1 is SNHLY and CDR2 FYNNEI. This CDR3 is 15 amino acids long. The J segment lost 4 bases and the V segment lost 7 bases, leaving 11 bases of the junction unmatched.

The rearrangement uses TRBV18 and TRBJ1-1, with 7 bases matching TRBD1. Germline CDR1 is KGHSH and CDR2 is LQKENI. With 4 bases clipped from V and 1 base from J, the junction kept 6 bases outside the gene matches. The CDR3 spans 15 residues. CDR3 DNA sequence: TGTGCCAGCTCACGACAGGGTCGTTGGAACACTGAAGCTTTCTTT. It yields the protein CASSRQGRWNTEAFF.

This chain links TRBV21-1 with TRBJ2-1; the DNA was not used to check the table's D call, TRBD1. TRBV21-1 is termed a pseudogene. CDR3 size: 13 residues. The CDR3 DNA follows: TGTGCCAGCAGCAAAGCGGACAGCAATGAGCAGTTCTTC. Its translation: CASSKADSNEQFF.

The chain uses TRBV11-3 and TRBJ2-1; TRBD1 is a possible D gene (7 bases). CDR1 and CDR2 from the germline V gene are SGHNT and YENEEA. CDR3 length: 12 residues. V was shortened by 5 bases and J by 7 bases, with 9 bases between the two germline ends. DNA of the CDR3: TGTGCCAGCAGCGCGGGACAGAATGAGCAGTTCTTC. Protein sequence: CASSAGQNEQFF.

The chain is built from TRBV4-2 and TRBJ1-4, with D hard to call. V lost 1 base and J lost 0, with 9 bases in between. CDR3 length equals 16 residues. The germline V gene encodes CDR1 LGHNA and CDR2 YNFKEQ. The CDR3 DNA is TGTGCCAGCAGCCAAGCCGAGACTGCAACTAATGAAAAACTGTTTTTT. Its protein product is CASSQAETATNEKLFF.

This sequence joins TRBV5-1 and TRBJ2-5; D uncertain. V lost 2 bases and J lost 5, with 16 bases in between. CDR1 SGHRS and CDR2 YFSETQ come from the germline V gene. The CDR3 has 15 amino acids. The CDR3 region has the DNA TGCGCCAGCAGCTTAAGTTCCAATCTGGAGGAGACCCAGTACTTC. It specifies CASSLSSNLEETQYF.

The V gene is TRBV6-1, the J gene TRBJ2-1; a possible D gene is TRBD2 (5 bases). V was shortened by 2 bases and J by 11 bases, with 13 bases between the two germline ends. CDR1 is MNHNS and CDR2 is SASEGT in the germline V gene. The CDR3 extends over 13 amino acids. In nucleotides, the CDR3 is TGTGCCAGCAGTGAATCGAGGGATGTGAAGCAGTTCTTC. This codes for CASSESRDVKQFF.

This chain connects TRBV27 to TRBJ2-7; maybe TRBD1 (6 bases). Trimming cost V 3 bases and J 4 bases, with 13 bases left between them. The length of the CDR3 is 14 residues. Germline CDR1 MNHEY, CDR2 SMNVEV (reference sequence). CDR3 region: CASSFAGAVYEQYF. The CDR3 DNA reads TGTGCCAGCAGTTTCGCAGGGGCGGTTTACGAGCAGTACTTC.

The genes are TRBV6-5 and TRBJ1-5; D not certain. The CDR3 contains 14 residues. Per germline, CDR1 MNHEY and CDR2 SVGAGI. V was clipped by 5 bases and J by 4 bases, with 12 bases between them. The CDR3 sequence is CASSERNLNQPQHF. The CDR3 DNA reads as TGTGCCAGCAGTGAGAGGAACCTGAATCAGCCCCAGCATTTT.

The J gene is TRBJ2-1, the V gene TRBV2; 9 bases line up with TRBD1. The CDR3 covers 16 residues. CDR1 is SNHLY, CDR2 FYNNEI, per germline. V lost 4 bases to trimming and J lost 7 bases; unmatched junction nucleotides: 11. The CDR3 spells CASSGRGDREGNEQFF. The CDR3 DNA follows: TGTGCCAGCAGTGGTCGCGGGGACAGGGAAGGGAATGAGCAGTTCTTC.

This clone was observed a handful of times. V and J are TRBV7-9 and TRBJ1-3; 8 nucleotides agree with TRBD1. Trimming took 4 bases from V and 1 from J; bases not matched to a gene: 9. Germline V gene data show CDR1 as SEHNR and CDR2 as FQNEAQ (reference sequence). This CDR3 is built from 17 residues. The CDR3 nucleotides are TGTGCCAGCAGCTCTCCTGGACAGGGTTTATCTGGAAACACCATATATTTT. This gives the protein CASSSPGQGLSGNTIYF. Full variable domain (rest looked up from reference TRBV7-9 and TRBJ1-3): DTGVSQNPRHKITKRGQNVTFRCDPISEHNRLYWYRQTLGQGPEFLTYFQNEAQLEKSRLLSDRFSAERPKGSFSTLEIQRTEQGDSAMYLCASSSPGQGLSGNTIYFGEGSWLTVV.

This sequence joins TRBV15 and TRBJ1-2; D might be TRBD1 (6 bases). V was trimmed by 0 bases and J by 7 bases, leaving 12 bases between them. The germline V gene has CDR1 LNHNV and CDR2 YYDKDF (reference sequence). This CDR3 is 14 amino acids long. CDR3 DNA sequence: TGTGCCACCAGCAGAGATCGGGGGGCCACTGGCTACACCTTC. This gives the protein CATSRDRGATGYTF.

The chain recombines TRBV29-1 with TRBJ2-1; D is uncertain. This CDR3 is 14 amino acids long. Trimming stripped 6 bases from V and 0 bases from J, with 12 bases between. Germline V gene lookup returns CDR1 SQVTM and CDR2 ANQGSEA. The CDR3 here is CSVTGQTSYNEQFF. CDR3 nucleotide sequence: TGCAGCGTCACTGGGCAGACCTCCTACAATGAGCAGTTCTTC.

The J gene is TRBJ1-2, the V gene TRBV5-1; possibly TRBD1 for D (6 bases). V lost 2 bases to trimming and J lost 2 bases, with 13 bases between them. The CDR3 runs 15 residues. Germline CDR1 reads SGHRS; CDR2 reads YFSETQ. The CDR3 region is CASSLRTASNYGYTF. The CDR3 nucleotides are TGCGCCAGCAGCTTACGGACAGCTTCGAACTATGGCTACACCTTC.

The chain combines TRBV30 with TRBJ1-5; TRBD1 matches 7 bases. The germline V gene encodes CDR1 GTSNPN and CDR2 SVGIG (reference sequence). J was trimmed by 7 bases and V by 7 bases; bases with no gene match: 10. There are 13 residues in the CDR3. CDR3: CAFSTGAWQPQHF. The CDR3 nucleotides are TGTGCCTTCTCAACAGGGGCTTGGCAGCCCCAGCATTTT.

A single count supports this clone. The V gene is TRBV6-6, the J gene TRBJ2-7; the match to TRBD1 covers 7 bases. This CDR3 spans 14 amino acids. Germline V gene sequence: CDR1 MNHNY, CDR2 SVGAGI (reference sequence). V was clipped by 5 bases and J by 4 bases; unmatched bases: 8. Here the CDR3 reads CASSNLGQKYEQYF. The CDR3 DNA is TGTGCCAGCAGTAATCTGGGACAGAAGTACGAGCAGTACTTC.